The rows below give T cell receptor beta chains drawn from one sample of a study of T-cell memory formation after mild COVID-19. TCRdb passed the 5' RACE reads through MiXCR, listing each CDR3 protein once. The sample lists about 430,000 distinct CDR3 sequences, 15% to 20% occurring once. Specimen: PBMCs or a T cell subset sorted from them (not recorded which). These receptors were taken from a man aged 18 to 35 who had mild COVID-19 (a few samples of this study predate the infection). Cell type and time point are not known. Each CDR3 is given without its conserved first and last residue. Only some rows state a clone size, as once, few, many or a class for expanded clones.

TRBV7-8 | - | ASSLALVSDTQY
TRBV14 | - | ASSQDTGSTGELF
TRBV5-8 | - | ASSLVLALPANTEAF
TRBV5-1 | many | ASSLGTGLNEQF
TRBV7-7 | few | ASSLDWTGELF
TRBV4-3 | - | ASSQEARPLETQY
TRBV20-1 | - | SARPRRGTDTQY
TRBV3-1 | many | ASSQERSDGRTKT
TRBV6-5 | few | ASSYWGPPDEQY
TRBV9 | few | ASSVFGGMTNEKLF
TRBV3-1 | few | ASRPGQVQETQY
TRBV20-1 | - | SARDTSWAAGVETQY
TRBV5-4 | - | ASSPEPGQGAF
TRBV5-1 | - | ASATEGIRSTEAF
TRBV7-2 | - | ASTGRIHNEQF
TRBV7-2 | once | ASSFYARNTEAF
TRBV20-1 | few | SASGESTDTQY
TRBV6-1 | many | ASSEEQTDYEQY
TRBV4-2 | - | ASSLRQGPSSYNEQF
TRBV7-6 | few | ASSRRPTTGGGNQPQH
TRBV28 | - | ASSVLPRRLSDTQY
TRBV20-1 | - | SAEDSRAGRSGIQY
TRBV4-2 | - | ASSQTTTPADTQY
TRBV28 | - | ASSQGQGPGDTQY
TRBV12-3/TRBV12-4 | - | ASTSVEGEQY
TRBV7-9 | - | ASSLSPGQRHGYT
TRBV11-2 | - | ASSFGPGGNNEKLF
TRBV11-2 | - | ASRGQPNQPQH
TRBV5-1 | few | ASRRDSSYEQY
TRBV18 | few | ASSPSTGGSTEAF
TRBV20-1 | - | SVPPGRGSYNEQF
TRBV7-2 | many | ASSPLSYEQY
TRBV6-5 | - | ASSYWRGTDTQY
TRBV12-5 | few | ASGRDRNTEAF
TRBV7-3 | many | ASPAPPRTDTQY
TRBV5-1 | - | ASSLEADTEDF
TRBV4-2 | - | ASSQAGGPGSGETQY
TRBV6-5 | few | ASSFPGGRSGYT
TRBV12-3/TRBV12-4 | few | ASSPEEGYT